These T cell receptor beta chains were read from a single sample in a study of early T cells in non-severe SARS-CoV-2 infection. Using its own MiXCR run on the 5' RACE reads, TCRdb lists one record per CDR3 protein. The sample consists of about 53,000 distinct CDR3 sequences, 12% of them appearing once. Sequences were derived from whole blood, sampled at baseline. The receptors were sampled from an adult who was a healthcare worker with PCR-confirmed SARS-CoV-2 infection or an uninfected control (not recorded which). CDR3s include the opening cysteine and the closing phenylalanine or tryptophan. Fields, in order: V gene, clone size, J gene, D gene, CDR3 protein, CDR3 DNA. D genes are given only for firm matches. A row's size may be missing; if present it is once, few, many or a size class.

TRBV11-2	few	TRBJ2-3	TRBD2	CASSRSGSGSLPDTQYF	TGTGCCAGCAGCCGCTCGGGTAGCGGGAGTTTGCCAGATACGCAGTATTTT
TRBV4-3	-	TRBJ2-3	-	CASSQDFGVGHTDTQYF	TGCGCCAGCAGCCAAGATTTCGGGGTAGGACACACAGATACGCAGTATTTT
TRBV7-8	-	TRBJ2-7	TRBD1	CASSPPRQGKDEQYF	TGTGCCAGCAGCCCCCCGAGACAGGGGAAGGACGAGCAGTACTTC
TRBV24-1	many	TRBJ2-7	-	CATSDPGTEALYEQYF	TGTGCCACCAGTGATCCCGGGACGGAAGCCCTTTACGAGCAGTACTTC
TRBV27	few	TRBJ1-6	-	CASKKAQNLNSPLHF	TGTGCCAGCAAAAAGGCCCAAAACCTTAATTCACCCCTCCACTTT
TRBV28	-	TRBJ2-5	-	CASSSPPRGEETQYF	TGTGCCAGCAGTTCACCCCCGCGCGGGGAAGAGACCCAGTACTTC
TRBV20-1	few	TRBJ1-2	-	CSARSEGGNYGYTF	TGCAGTGCTAGATCAGAGGGGGGAAACTATGGCTACACCTTC
TRBV3-1	-	TRBJ2-7	-	CASSHKQIPYEQYF	TGTGCCAGCAGCCATAAGCAGATTCCCTACGAGCAGTACTTC
TRBV5-1	-	TRBJ2-3	-	CASSLVQGGDTQYF	TGCGCCAGCAGCTTGGTACAGGGCGGAGATACGCAGTATTTT
TRBV18	few	TRBJ2-7	-	CASSPPARDYEQYF	TGTGCCAGCTCACCACCCGCCAGGGACTACGAGCAGTACTTC
TRBV6-5	-	TRBJ2-7	-	CASRPRDSSSYEQYF	TGTGCCAGCAGGCCCCGGGACTCCTCCTCCTACGAGCAGTACTTC
TRBV6-6	few	TRBJ1-3	-	CASSVPGNSGNTIYF	TGTGCCAGCAGTGTGCCAGGCAACTCTGGAAACACCATATATTTT
TRBV5-1	many	TRBJ2-3	-	CASSLWDTQYF	TGCGCCAGCAGCTTGTGGGATACGCAGTATTTT
TRBV18	-	TRBJ2-1	TRBD2	CASSPGLAKNEQFF	TGTGCCAGCTCACCGGGACTAGCAAAGAATGAGCAGTTCTTC
TRBV28	medium-sized	TRBJ2-7	-	CASSSPGLPRAYEQYF	TGTGCCAGCAGTTCCCCGGGACTCCCCCGGGCGTACGAGCAGTACTTC
TRBV20-1	-	TRBJ1-2	TRBD1	CSARDAGTAYGYTF	TGCAGTGCTAGAGATGCGGGGACAGCTTATGGCTACACCTTC
TRBV6-1	-	TRBJ1-2	-	CAGRSNYGYTF	TGTGCCGGGAGGAGTAACTATGGCTACACCTTC
TRBV10-1	few	TRBJ2-1	TRBD1	CASQPGQGAEQFF	TGCGCCAGCCAACCGGGACAGGGGGCTGAGCAGTTCTTC
TRBV27	-	TRBJ2-7	-	CASSLRQSYEQYF	TGTGCCAGCAGTTTAAGACAGTCCTACGAGCAGTACTTC
TRBV7-2	-	TRBJ1-1	-	CASSLSVGGNTEAFF	TGTGCCAGCAGCTTATCGGTGGGGGGTAACACTGAAGCTTTCTTT
TRBV7-8	-	TRBJ1-2	-	CASSLYGGNYGYTF	TGTGCCAGCAGCTTGTATGGGGGAAACTATGGCTACACCTTC
TRBV20-1	-	TRBJ2-7	-	CSGASRVYEQYF	TGCAGTGGAGCGAGCCGCGTCTACGAGCAGTACTTC
TRBV28	few	TRBJ1-6	-	CASSLLQGGNSPLHF	TGTGCCAGCAGTTTACTACAGGGAGGAAATTCACCCCTCCACTTT
TRBV6-2/TRBV6-3	many	TRBJ2-1	-	CATRDTSNEQFF	TGTGCCACCCGGGATACAAGTAATGAGCAGTTCTTC
TRBV18	many	TRBJ2-5	-	CASSPRGQETQYF	TGTGCCAGCTCACCCAGGGGACAAGAGACCCAGTACTTC
TRBV3-1	-	TRBJ2-7	TRBD2	CASSPGLADGYEQYF	TGTGCCAGCAGCCCGGGACTAGCGGACGGATACGAGCAGTACTTC
TRBV6-4	many	TRBJ2-2	TRBD1	CASSDSGTGPSTGELFF	TGTGCCAGCAGTGACTCTGGGACAGGGCCCTCCACCGGGGAGCTGTTTTTT
TRBV6-1	few	TRBJ2-1	TRBD1	CASNSGTDYNEQFF	TGTGCCAGCAACTCGGGGACAGATTACAATGAGCAGTTCTTC
TRBV10-2	-	TRBJ2-7	-	CASSGTLHEQYF	TGCGCCAGCAGTGGGACACTCCACGAGCAGTACTTC
TRBV2	-	TRBJ2-1	TRBD2	CASSREAGAYNEQFF	TGTGCCAGCAGTAGGGAAGCGGGGGCCTACAATGAGCAGTTCTTC
TRBV5-4	few	TRBJ2-2	-	CASSRASPTGELFF	TGTGCCAGCAGCCGTGCCTCTCCGACCGGGGAGCTGTTTTTT
TRBV2	medium-sized	TRBJ2-7	-	CASSPRDGGAYEQYF	TGTGCCAGCAGCCCCCGGGACGGGGGAGCCTACGAGCAGTACTTC
TRBV7-7	few	TRBJ1-5	-	CASSTRFYSNQPQHF	TGTGCCAGCAGCACCAGGTTCTATAGCAATCAGCCCCAGCATTTT
TRBV7-3	-	TRBJ1-5	-	CASSFRLSSNQPQHF	TGTGCCAGCAGCTTTCGACTTTCTAGCAATCAGCCCCAGCATTTT
TRBV19	many	TRBJ1-5	TRBD1	CASMDRGLSQPQHF	TGTGCCAGTATGGACAGGGGGCTAAGCCAGCCCCAGCATTTT
TRBV6-1	-	TRBJ2-7	-	CASRGEDRPYEQYF	TGTGCCAGTAGGGGGGAGGACAGACCTTACGAGCAGTACTTC
TRBV18	few	TRBJ2-1	TRBD2	CASSPIHGLAGYNEQFF	TGTGCCAGCTCACCAATTCATGGCCTAGCGGGATACAATGAGCAGTTCTTC
TRBV7-6	few	TRBJ2-5	-	CASSSAETQYF	TGTGCCAGCAGCTCGGCCGAGACCCAGTACTTC
TRBV28	-	TRBJ2-1	-	CASSSPGARGDEQFF	TGTGCCAGCAGCTCCCCCGGGGCAAGGGGGGATGAGCAGTTCTTC
TRBV11-3	many	TRBJ2-3	TRBD1	CASSSGTVITDTQYF	TGTGCCAGCAGCTCCGGGACAGTCATCACAGATACGCAGTATTTT
TRBV11-2	many	TRBJ2-6	-	CASSRDTLSSGANVLTF	TGTGCCAGCAGCAGGGACACCCTAAGCTCTGGGGCCAACGTCCTGACTTTC
TRBV28	few	TRBJ2-7	TRBD1	CASSLFPGGPYEQYF	TGTGCCAGCAGTTTATTCCCAGGGGGCCCCTACGAGCAGTACTTC
TRBV11-2	many	TRBJ1-1	-	CASSPGTSATEAFF	TGTGCCAGCAGCCCAGGAACATCAGCCACTGAAGCTTTCTTT
TRBV7-2	-	TRBJ1-1	-	CASSFELQGKAFF	TGTGCCAGCAGCTTTGAATTGCAGGGGAAAGCTTTCTTT
TRBV27	-	TRBJ2-7	-	CASSLLGGLHEQYF	TGTGCCAGCAGTTTATTAGGGGGGCTACACGAGCAGTACTTC
TRBV12-3/TRBV12-4	many	TRBJ2-1	-	CASSFAIYNEQFF	TGTGCCAGCAGTTTTGCGATTTACAATGAGCAGTTCTTC
TRBV10-1	-	TRBJ1-3	-	CASSDGSGNTIYF	TGCGCCAGCAGTGACGGTTCTGGAAACACCATATATTTT
TRBV24-1	few	TRBJ2-3	-	CARRQDGTDTQYF	TGTGCCCGGCGGCAGGATGGGACAGATACGCAGTATTTT
TRBV4-3	-	TRBJ1-6	-	CASSQDRGGNSPLHF	TGCGCCAGCAGCCAAGATCGAGGAGGAAATTCACCCCTCCACTTT
TRBV10-3	few	TRBJ1-1	TRBD1	CAISDRDRSDLEAFF	TGTGCCATCAGTGACAGGGACAGGTCCGACCTAGAAGCTTTCTTT
TRBV14	many	TRBJ2-7	TRBD1	CASSQDLTAGGLYEQYF	TGTGCCAGCAGCCAAGACCTGACGGCAGGGGGTCTCTACGAGCAGTACTTC
TRBV6-2/TRBV6-3	many	TRBJ2-3	-	CASSYRDTDTQYF	TGTGCCAGCAGTTACCGGGACACAGATACGCAGTATTTT
TRBV20-1	-	TRBJ2-7	-	CSANTFTPSYEQYF	TGCAGTGCTAACACATTTACTCCCTCCTACGAGCAGTACTTC